Each of the 20 T cell receptor beta chains below was sequenced from the same sample in a study of shared clonotypes between healthy human individuals. Method: immunoSEQ multiplex PCR; TCRdb's copy keeps in-frame clones and lacks some. This table holds about 490,000 clones, over 70% found once. Sequenced material: PBMCs. All receptors come from a woman aged 40 to 50 in good health. Some clones in this sample may be carry-over from other donors' samples.

The rearrangement uses TRBV5-8 and TRBJ1-1, with unresolved D. The ends were cut back, 0 bases at V and 0 bases at J, with 6 bases in the middle. This CDR3 comprises 14 residues. Per the germline V gene, CDR1 is SGHTS and CDR2 is YDEGEE. The CDR3 DNA reads TGTGCCAGCAGCTTGGCCCCCGTGAACACTGAAGCTTTCTTT. Its translation: CASSLAPVNTEAFF.

The chain is built from TRBV4-1 and TRBJ1-1; D is perhaps TRBD1 (6 bases). CDR1 is MGHRA, CDR2 YSYEKL, per germline. V lost 1 base, J lost 6 bases, and 12 bases lay in between. The CDR3 has 14 residues. CDR3: CASSQGGGNAEAFF. The CDR3 DNA sequence: TGCGCCAGCAGCCAAGGAGGGGGTAACGCTGAAGCTTTCTTT.

The chain is built from TRBV7-9 and TRBJ1-5; D is ambiguous. Trimming stripped 1 base from V and 4 bases from J, with 8 bases between. The CDR3 runs to 14 residues. Germline CDR1 SEHNR, CDR2 FQNEAQ (reference sequence). DNA of the CDR3: TGTGCCAGCAGCTTAGGGGGAGGTAATCAGCCCCAGCATTTT. Amino acids: CASSLGGGNQPQHF.

CDR3 residues: CASSLSIGGDYEQYF. CDR3 bases: TGCGCCAGCAGCTTGTCAATCGGGGGCGACTACGAGCAGTACTTC. The chain employs TRBV5-1 and TRBJ2-7; D possibly uses TRBD1 or TRBD2 (6 bases each). Germline-derived CDR1 and CDR2 are SGHRS and YFSETQ. This CDR3 contains 15 residues. The V end was cut by 1 base, the J end by 3 bases, with 14 bases between.

This chain joins TRBV29-1 and TRBJ2-7; D is unresolved. In germline, CDR1 is SQVTM, CDR2 ANQGSEA. The germline V and J ends were trimmed by 4 bases and 2 bases, with 12 bases remaining between them. The CDR3 runs 13 residues. The CDR3 DNA is TGCAGCGTTGTTGGTGACCCAGCCTACGAGCAGTACTTC. This gives the protein CSVVGDPAYEQYF.

The V and J genes are TRBV19 and TRBJ2-7; 12 bases align to TRBD2. The J segment lost 1 base and the V segment lost 6 bases, leaving 4 bases of the junction unmatched. The CDR3 extends over 15 amino acids. The germline V gene encodes CDR1 LNHDA and CDR2 SQIVND (reference sequence). In DNA, the CDR3 is TGTGCCAGTAGCACTAGCGGGAGGACGTCCTACGAGCAGTACTTC. Amino acids: CASSTSGRTSYEQYF.

The CDR3 DNA is TGTGCCTGGAGTGTCGGGAGCGGGAGTTGGACAGATACGCAGTATTTT. This encodes CAWSVGSGSWTDTQYF. The rearrangement joins TRBV30 to TRBJ2-3, with TRBD2 identical over 8 bases. Trimming cost V 0 bases and J 3 bases; bases outside gene matches: 8. The length of the CDR3 is 16 residues. Germline CDR1 is GTSNPN and CDR2 is SVGIG (reference sequence).

This chain connects TRBV6-5 to TRBJ1-3; D is unclear. The V gene's germline CDR1 is MNHEY and CDR2 SVGAGI. The germline V and J ends were trimmed by 2 bases and 2 bases, with 7 bases remaining between them. The CDR3 has 14 residues. The DNA of the CDR3 is TGTGCCAGCAGTTACGGCGGGGCTGGAAACACCATATATTTT. This codes for CASSYGGAGNTIYF.

Of note for this clone: A read error is the likely source, as a far larger clone sits one nucleotide away. The genes are TRBV9 and TRBJ2-2; TRBD1 or TRBD2 may be the D gene (5 bases each). The germline V gene encodes CDR1 SGDLS and CDR2 YYNGEE. This CDR3 has 15 amino acids. For the CDR3, the DNA is TGTGCCAGCAGCGTAGTGGGGCAGTTCACCGGGGATCTGTTTTTT. Its translation: CASSVVGQFTGDLFF.

The chain recombines TRBV28 with TRBJ2-5, with D perhaps TRBD1 or TRBD2 (6 bases each). The germline CDR1 and CDR2 sequences are MDHEN and SYDVKM. CDR3 length: 16 residues. The germline V and J ends were trimmed by 2 bases and 5 bases, with 18 bases remaining between them. The CDR3 coding sequence is TGTGCCAGCAGTTTACCGGCCGCCCGGGGGCGGGAGACCCAGTACTTC. Translated, it gives CASSLPAARGRETQYF.

This rearrangement joins TRBV2 to TRBJ1-2; D call uncertain. The CDR3 has 13 amino acids. CDR1 and CDR2 from the germline V gene are SNHLY and FYNNEI. Trimming removed 5 bases from V and 2 bases from J, with 9 bases in between. DNA of the CDR3: TGTGCCAGCAGTTACATGCAGAACTATGGCTACACCTTC. This codes for CASSYMQNYGYTF.

The J gene is TRBJ1-2, the V gene TRBV7-6, with 9 bases lining up with TRBD1. The CDR3 is made up of 18 amino acids. Trimming cost V 6 bases and J 4 bases; bases outside gene matches: 18. Germline-derived CDR1 and CDR2 are SGHVS and FNYEAQ. The CDR3 DNA follows: TGTGCCAGCAGTGCCCAACCTATTTGGGGACAGGGCAGCTATGGCTACACCTTC. It translates to CASSAQPIWGQGSYGYTF.

V gene TRBV27 combines with J gene TRBJ2-7; D perhaps matches TRBD1 (6 bases). The CDR3 loop spans 14 amino acids. Germline V gene sequence: CDR1 MNHEY, CDR2 SMNVEV (reference sequence). V was trimmed by 3 bases and J by 2 bases, leaving 11 bases between them. CDR3 protein: CASSFDRHTYEQYF. The DNA for the CDR3 is TGTGCCAGCAGTTTCGACAGGCATACCTACGAGCAGTACTTC.

The V gene is TRBV4-3, the J gene TRBJ2-3, with TRBD1 identical over 9 bases. Germline lookup yields CDR1 LGHNA and CDR2 YSLEER. The CDR3 extends over 14 amino acids. The V gene end was trimmed by 1 base and the J gene end by 8 bases; junction bases not matched to a gene: 4. The CDR3 is CASSQGDRAGTQYF. The CDR3 DNA reads TGCGCCAGCAGCCAAGGGGACAGGGCAGGTACGCAGTATTTT.

The V and J genes are TRBV7-9 and TRBJ2-2, with 9 bases that match TRBD1. Germline-derived CDR1 and CDR2 are SEHNR and FQNEAQ (reference sequence). The CDR3 is 16 amino acids. Trimming removed 1 base from V and 1 base from J; junction bases left unmatched: 1. CDR3 coding DNA: TGTGCCAGCAGCTTAGGGGGACAGGGGAACACCGGGGAGCTGTTTTTT. Translated: CASSLGGQGNTGELFF. Full variable domain (outside the CDR3, taken from reference TRBV7-9 and TRBJ2-2): DTGVSQNPRHKITKRGQNVTFRCDPISEHNRLYWYRQTLGQGPEFLTYFQNEAQLEKSRLLSDRFSAERPKGSFSTLEIQRTEQGDSAMYLCASSLGGQGNTGELFFGEGSRLTVL.

In regard to this clone: This likely traces to a read error, being one base from a far larger clone. Other DNA sequences in the same sample also yield this CDR3. V and J are TRBV5-4 and TRBJ2-6; tentatively, D is TRBD1 (7 bases). The V gene's germline CDR1 is SGHNT and CDR2 YYREEE (reference sequence). With 3 bases removed from V and 4 bases from J, the gap between germline ends came to 20 bases. This CDR3 is built from 18 residues. The CDR3 region has the DNA TGTGCCAGCAGCTCAGGGGGGACGGCGAGCTCCGGGGCCAACGTCCTGACTTTC. Its protein is CASSSGGTASSGANVLTF.

The chain combines TRBV18 with TRBJ2-5; no definite D call. This CDR3 contains 16 residues. Trimming removed 0 bases at V and 1 base at J, with 12 bases between. Germline CDR1 and CDR2: KGHSH and LQKENI. DNA for the CDR3: TGTGCCAGCTCACCACCCACGGGCAGGCCCCAAGAGACCCAGTACTTC. It encodes CASSPPTGRPQETQYF.

The chain links TRBV6-6 to TRBJ1-1; 7 positions match TRBD1. In germline, CDR1 is MNHNY, CDR2 SVGAGI (reference sequence). The CDR3 has 14 amino acids. V shed 5 bases, J shed 3 bases, and the junction held 6 bases outside the gene matches. The CDR3, as DNA: TGTGCCAGCAGTAGCCAGGGGGAGGACACTGAAGCTTTCTTT. Translated, it gives CASSSQGEDTEAFF.

For this clone: This likely reflects a read error, since a far larger clone is one base away. The identical CDR3 is also encoded by other nucleotide sequences in the sample. This chain uses TRBV25-1 with TRBJ1-1; possibly TRBD1 for D (6 bases). V lost 6 bases and J lost 1, with 15 bases in between. Germline loops: CDR1 MGHDK, CDR2 SYGVNS. The CDR3 covers 15 residues. CDR3 sequence: CASRPRGGTNTEAFF. As DNA, the CDR3 is TGTGCCAGCAGGCCAAGAGGGGGTACGAACACTGAAGCTTTCTTT.

The V call is TRBV6-4, the J call TRBJ1-4; the D is unclear. Germline V gene sequence: CDR1 MRHNA, CDR2 SNTAGT. The length of the CDR3 is 15 residues. The V end was cut by 5 bases, the J end by 7 bases, with 17 bases between. This CDR3 reads CASSTRHGIGEKLFF. The CDR3 coding sequence is TGTGCCAGCAGTACTCGCCACGGAATAGGTGAAAAACTGTTTTTT.